Presented here are 9 T cell receptor beta chains from one specimen sequenced in a study of T cell changes during pregnancy in multiple sclerosis. Assay used: immunoSEQ multiplex PCR; TCRdb lists only in-frame clones, some missing. The sample lists about 69,000 clones; roughly 93% were seen once. The specimen was peripheral blood, collected in the third trimester of pregnancy. Receptor source: a female donor with multiple sclerosis, enrolled in a pregnancy study.

The chain uses TRBV9 and TRBJ1-1, with 8 bases matching TRBD1. Germline V gene sequence: CDR1 SGDLS, CDR2 YYNGEE. The CDR3 loop spans 15 amino acids. After removal of 2 bases from V and 4 bases from J, the junction contained 7 bases not matched to a gene. The CDR3 nucleotides read TGTGCCAGCAGCGTTACAGGGGGTTTGGGCACTGAAGCTTTCTTT. Its translation is CASSVTGGLGTEAFF.

This clone was seen once. V is TRBV5-5 and J is TRBJ2-5; unclear D gene. Germline CDR1 is SGHKS and CDR2 is YYEKEE (reference sequence). This CDR3 is 13 amino acids long. Between the trimmed V and J ends, which lost 3 bases and 5 bases, there was a span of 11 bases. CDR3 DNA sequence: TGTGCCAGCAGCTCTCCGGTCAGGGAGACCCAGTACTTC. Its protein is CASSSPVRETQYF.

The rearrangement uses TRBV29-1 and TRBJ1-4, with a possible D match to TRBD1 (5 bases). V was clipped by 4 bases and J by 7 bases, with 10 bases between them. CDR3 length: 12 residues. Germline loops: CDR1 SQVTM, CDR2 ANQGSEA. CDR3 amino acids: CSVAGFGEKLFF. DNA for the CDR3: TGCAGCGTTGCAGGGTTTGGTGAAAAACTGTTTTTT.

The chain employs TRBV7-9 and TRBJ1-3, with D uncertain. The V gene's germline CDR1 is SEHNR and CDR2 FQNEAQ (reference sequence). The CDR3 is made up of 13 amino acids. Trimming stripped 11 bases from V and 3 bases from J, with 14 bases between. The CDR3 is CAGRSRFGNTIYF. The CDR3 bases are TGTGCCGGAAGGAGCCGGTTTGGAAACACCATATATTTT.

This clone was seen more than once but under ten times. V gene TRBV6-1 combines with J gene TRBJ1-6; 9 nucleotides agree with TRBD1. CDR3 length: 14 amino acids. Germline V gene lookup returns CDR1 MNHNS and CDR2 SASEGT. V lost 4 bases, J lost 5 bases, and 0 bases stayed unmatched. The CDR3 protein is CASSGTGDNSPLHF. In DNA form, the CDR3 reads TGTGCCAGCAGTGGGACAGGGGATAATTCACCCCTCCACTTT.

V usage is TRBV21-1 and J usage is TRBJ1-2. TRBV21-1 is a known pseudogene. The CDR3 runs 19 residues. CDR3 coding DNA: TGTGCCAGCAGCTCCCGTAGTGGGGAGGGGAGGACTCTCAACTATGGCTACACCTTC. Encoded protein: CASSSRSGEGRTLNYGYTF.

The rearrangement uses TRBV10-2 and TRBJ1-6; D call uncertain. Trimming took off 2 bases at V and 4 bases at J, with 9 bases between the two ends. In germline, CDR1 is WSHSY, CDR2 SAAADI. The CDR3 length is 15 residues. The CDR3 sequence: CASSEHYSYNSPLHF. The DNA of the CDR3 is TGCGCCAGCAGTGAGCATTACAGTTATAATTCACCCCTCCACTTT.

The rearrangement joins TRBV5-1 to TRBJ2-1, with TRBD2 matching 14 bases. Trimming cost V 5 bases and J 10 bases; bases outside gene matches: 8. CDR1 and CDR2 (germline): SGHRS, YFSETQ. This CDR3 is 15 amino acids long. The CDR3 spells CASSPGLAGGEEQFF. CDR3 bases: TGCGCCAGCAGTCCTGGACTAGCGGGGGGTGAAGAGCAGTTCTTC.

The chain combines TRBV7-2 with TRBJ2-1; the D is unclear. Germline-derived CDR1 and CDR2 are SGHTA and FQGNSA. This CDR3 region has 13 residues. Trimming pared 3 bases from V and 4 bases from J, leaving 7 bases between. CDR3 in DNA: TGTGCCAGCAGCTTGGGCAGTTACAATGAGCAGTTCTTC. Translation gives CASSLGSYNEQFF.